This T cell receptor beta chain was obtained from a study of T cell responses to AZD1222 COVID-19 vaccine. Overall study results and limits: Spike-specific TCR breadth and depth both grew after two AZD1222 doses.

V lost 4 bases and J 5 bases, leaving 17 bases between the germline ends. The CDR3 sequence is 15 residues long. Germline CDR1 and CDR2: MGHRA and YSYEKL. This clone was observed a few times. Its antigen remains unknown. Sequencing used immunoSEQ multiplex PCR; TCRdb keeps in-frame clones, though not all of them. The table has some 71,000 clones, 84% seen once. The sequences come from peripheral blood, collected on day 0 of AZD1222 vaccination. The TCR comes from an adult in good health. V and J are TRBV4-1 and TRBJ2-5; D call uncertain. In DNA, the CDR3 is TGCGCCAGCAGCCCGCGGTTTGCCCTAGGGGAGACCCAGTACTTC. Translation gives CASSPRFALGETQYF.